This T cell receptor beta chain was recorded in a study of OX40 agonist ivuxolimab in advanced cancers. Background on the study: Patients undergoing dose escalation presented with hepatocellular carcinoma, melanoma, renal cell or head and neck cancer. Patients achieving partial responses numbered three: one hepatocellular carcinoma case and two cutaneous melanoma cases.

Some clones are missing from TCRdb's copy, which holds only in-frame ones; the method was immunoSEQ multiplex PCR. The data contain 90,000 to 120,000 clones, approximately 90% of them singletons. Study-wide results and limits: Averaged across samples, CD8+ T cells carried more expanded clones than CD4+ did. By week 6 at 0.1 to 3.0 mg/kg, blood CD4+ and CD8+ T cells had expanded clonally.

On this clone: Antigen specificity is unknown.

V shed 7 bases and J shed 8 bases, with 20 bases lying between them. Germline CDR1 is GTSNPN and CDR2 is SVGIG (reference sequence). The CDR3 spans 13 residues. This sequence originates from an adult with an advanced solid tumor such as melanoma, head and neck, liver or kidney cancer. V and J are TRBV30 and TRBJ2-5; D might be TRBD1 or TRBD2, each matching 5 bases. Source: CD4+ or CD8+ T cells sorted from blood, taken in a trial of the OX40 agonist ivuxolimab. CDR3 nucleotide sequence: TGTGCCTCCACGTTTGCTAATGGGGGAACCCAGTACTTC. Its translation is CASTFANGGTQYF.